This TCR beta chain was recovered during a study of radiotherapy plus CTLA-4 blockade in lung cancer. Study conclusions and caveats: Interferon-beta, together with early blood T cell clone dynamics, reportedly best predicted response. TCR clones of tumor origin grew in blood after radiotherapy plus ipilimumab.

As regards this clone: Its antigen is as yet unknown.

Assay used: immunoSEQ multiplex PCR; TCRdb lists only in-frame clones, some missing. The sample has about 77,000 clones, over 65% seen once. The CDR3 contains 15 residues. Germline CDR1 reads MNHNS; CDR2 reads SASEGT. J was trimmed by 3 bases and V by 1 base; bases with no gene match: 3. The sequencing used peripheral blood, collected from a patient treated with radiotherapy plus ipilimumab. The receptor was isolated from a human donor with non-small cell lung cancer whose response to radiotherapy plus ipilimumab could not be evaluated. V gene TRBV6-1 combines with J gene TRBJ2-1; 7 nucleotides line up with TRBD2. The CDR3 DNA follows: TGTGCCAGCAGTGAAGAGGCTAGCGGCTACAATGAGCAGTTCTTC. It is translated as CASSEEASGYNEQFF.